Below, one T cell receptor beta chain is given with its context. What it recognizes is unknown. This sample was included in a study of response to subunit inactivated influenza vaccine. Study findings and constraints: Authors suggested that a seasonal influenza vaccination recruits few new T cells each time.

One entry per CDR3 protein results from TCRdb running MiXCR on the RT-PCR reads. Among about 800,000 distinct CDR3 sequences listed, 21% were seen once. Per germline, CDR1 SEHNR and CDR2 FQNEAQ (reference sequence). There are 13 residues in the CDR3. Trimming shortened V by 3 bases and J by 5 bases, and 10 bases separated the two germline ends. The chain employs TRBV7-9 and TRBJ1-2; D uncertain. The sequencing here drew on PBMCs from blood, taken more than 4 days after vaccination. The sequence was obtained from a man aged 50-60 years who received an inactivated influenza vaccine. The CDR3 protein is CASSFRGGYGYTF. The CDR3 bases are TGTGCCAGCAGCTTCCGGGGAGGGTATGGCTACACCTTC.